This TCR beta chain was recorded in a study of blood T cell repertoires in COVID-19. The V and J ends lost 5 bases and 6 bases, in that order; junction bases with no gene match: 8. From germline, CDR1 is SGHTA and CDR2 FQGTGA. This CDR3 comprises 16 residues. Repertoires were generated with immunoSEQ multiplex PCR, while TCRdb's copy carries only in-frame clones and drops some. Of some 200,000 clones in the sample, roughly 80% are singletons; the top ten hold 10%. Input material: peripheral blood. The chain employs TRBV7-3 and TRBJ2-2; the match to TRBD1 covers 11 bases. This sequence was found in a woman over 75 with acute or convalescent COVID-19. DNA of the CDR3: TGTGCCAGCAGCACCCCGGACAGGGGGCGCCCCGGGGAGCTGTTTTTT. Encoded protein: CASSTPDRGRPGELFF.